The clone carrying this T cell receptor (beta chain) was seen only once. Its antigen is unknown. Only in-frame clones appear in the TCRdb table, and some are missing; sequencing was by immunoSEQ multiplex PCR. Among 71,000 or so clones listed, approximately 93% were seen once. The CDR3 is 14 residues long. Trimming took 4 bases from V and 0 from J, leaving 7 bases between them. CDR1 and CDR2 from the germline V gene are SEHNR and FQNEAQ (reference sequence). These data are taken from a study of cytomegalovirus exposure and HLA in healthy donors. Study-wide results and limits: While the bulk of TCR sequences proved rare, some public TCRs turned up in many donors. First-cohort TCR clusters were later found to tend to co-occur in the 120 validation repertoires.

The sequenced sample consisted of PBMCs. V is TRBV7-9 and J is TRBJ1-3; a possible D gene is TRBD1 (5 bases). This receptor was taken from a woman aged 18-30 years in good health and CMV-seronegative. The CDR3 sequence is CASSYDSSGNTIYF. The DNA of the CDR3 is TGTGCCAGCAGCTACGACAGCTCTGGAAACACCATATATTTT.